These T cell receptor beta chains were read from a single sample in a study of PD-1 blockade in classical Hodgkin lymphoma. Clones were read by immunoSEQ multiplex PCR, and TCRdb kept only the in-frame ones, dropping some. This table has 15,000 or so clones, 85% appearing once. The specimen comprised CD4+ T cells from blood, sampled at baseline. The receptors were sampled from a human donor with classical Hodgkin lymphoma. Each CDR3 is given with its conserved first and last residue. The order of the fields is J gene, D gene, V gene, clone size, CDR3 length, CDR3 protein, CDR3 DNA. A D gene is named only where the DNA matches it firmly. Only some rows state a clone size, as once, few, many or a class for expanded clones.

j_call: TRBJ2-2
d_call: NA
v_call: TRBV6-5
clone_size: NA
cdr3_length: 13
cdr3_aa: CASGPSFTGELFF
cdr3_nt: TGTGCCAGCGGACCCAGTTTTACCGGGGAGCTGTTTTTT

j_call: TRBJ1-6
d_call: NA
v_call: TRBV5-1
clone_size: NA
cdr3_length: 16
cdr3_aa: CASSLVPSSYNSPLHF
cdr3_nt: TGCGCCAGCAGCTTGGTACCGAGCTCCTATAATTCACCCCTCCACTTT

j_call: TRBJ2-7
d_call: TRBD1
v_call: TRBV28
clone_size: few
cdr3_length: 14
cdr3_aa: CASSSLRGPYEQYF
cdr3_nt: TGTGCCAGCAGTTCCTTGAGGGGGCCCTACGAGCAGTACTTC

j_call: TRBJ1-4
d_call: TRBD1
v_call: TRBV19
clone_size: NA
cdr3_length: 15
cdr3_aa: CASGKGGTGNEKLFF
cdr3_nt: TGTGCCAGTGGGAAAGGAGGGACAGGGAATGAAAAACTGTTTTTT

j_call: TRBJ2-2
d_call: TRBD1
v_call: TRBV5-1
clone_size: NA
cdr3_length: 15
cdr3_aa: CASSYGQGRAGELFF
cdr3_nt: TGCGCCAGCAGCTACGGACAGGGGAGAGCCGGGGAGCTGTTTTTT

j_call: TRBJ1-2
d_call: TRBD1
v_call: TRBV11-2
clone_size: few
cdr3_length: 14
cdr3_aa: CASSSLTGNYGYTF
cdr3_nt: TGTGCCAGCAGCTCCCTGACAGGGAACTATGGCTACACCTTC

j_call: TRBJ2-3
d_call: NA
v_call: TRBV29-1
clone_size: NA
cdr3_length: 12
cdr3_aa: CSVSQGGDTQYF
cdr3_nt: TGCAGCGTTTCGCAGGGGGGTGATACGCAGTATTTT

j_call: TRBJ1-1
d_call: TRBD1
v_call: TRBV28
clone_size: once
cdr3_length: 15
cdr3_aa: CASSLGGTGGTEAFF
cdr3_nt: TGTGCCAGCAGTTTAGGGGGGACAGGGGGCACTGAAGCTTTCTTT

j_call: TRBJ2-2
d_call: NA
v_call: TRBV5-4
clone_size: NA
cdr3_length: 15
cdr3_aa: CASSLAGTFTGELFF
cdr3_nt: TGTGCCAGCAGCTTGGCGGGGACGTTCACCGGGGAGCTGTTTTTT

j_call: TRBJ2-3
d_call: TRBD1
v_call: TRBV5-1
clone_size: NA
cdr3_length: 14
cdr3_aa: CASSSGQAVDTQYF
cdr3_nt: TGCGCCAGCAGCTCGGGACAGGCGGTAGATACGCAGTATTTT

j_call: TRBJ2-3
d_call: NA
v_call: TRBV2
clone_size: NA
cdr3_length: 13
cdr3_aa: CASIPANLDTQYF
cdr3_nt: TGTGCCAGCATTCCAGCGAACTTAGATACGCAGTATTTT

j_call: TRBJ2-5
d_call: NA
v_call: TRBV10-3
clone_size: NA
cdr3_length: 13
cdr3_aa: CAISASRGETQYF
cdr3_nt: TGTGCCATCAGTGCTAGCCGGGGGGAGACCCAGTACTTC

j_call: TRBJ2-1
d_call: TRBD1
v_call: TRBV29-1
clone_size: NA
cdr3_length: 13
cdr3_aa: CSVAGQGYNEQFF
cdr3_nt: TGCAGCGTGGCCGGACAGGGTTACAATGAGCAGTTCTTC

j_call: TRBJ2-5
d_call: TRBD2
v_call: TRBV28
clone_size: NA
cdr3_length: 15
cdr3_aa: CASNGGGRWQETQYF
cdr3_nt: TGTGCCAGCAATGGGGGCGGGAGGTGGCAAGAGACCCAGTACTTC

j_call: TRBJ2-5
d_call: NA
v_call: TRBV19
clone_size: NA
cdr3_length: 14
cdr3_aa: CASCQAGQEETQYF
cdr3_nt: TGTGCCAGTTGCCAGGCAGGGCAGGAGGAGACCCAGTACTTC

j_call: TRBJ2-5
d_call: TRBD2
v_call: TRBV5-1
clone_size: once
cdr3_length: 18
cdr3_aa: CASSSGLAGGPNQETQYF
cdr3_nt: TGCGCCAGCAGCTCAGGACTAGCGGGGGGCCCCAACCAAGAGACCCAGTACTTC

j_call: TRBJ2-2
d_call: NA
v_call: TRBV7-7
clone_size: NA
cdr3_length: 14
cdr3_aa: CASSLAQGPGELFF
cdr3_nt: TGTGCCAGCAGCTTAGCCCAGGGTCCCGGGGAGCTGTTTTTT

j_call: TRBJ2-7
d_call: TRBD2
v_call: TRBV7-2
clone_size: few
cdr3_length: 14
cdr3_aa: CASSLGLADYEQYF
cdr3_nt: TGTGCCAGCAGCTTAGGGCTAGCGGATTACGAGCAGTACTTC

j_call: TRBJ1-1
d_call: NA
v_call: TRBV7-9
clone_size: NA
cdr3_length: 14
cdr3_aa: CASSFYFRATEAFF
cdr3_nt: TGTGCCAGCAGCTTTTACTTCAGGGCCACTGAAGCTTTCTTT

j_call: TRBJ1-2
d_call: TRBD1
v_call: TRBV7-9
clone_size: NA
cdr3_length: 16
cdr3_aa: CASYGRGQGSNYGYTF
cdr3_nt: TGTGCCAGCTATGGACGGGGACAGGGGAGTAACTATGGCTACACCTTC

j_call: TRBJ2-3
d_call: NA
v_call: TRBV7-2
clone_size: NA
cdr3_length: 14
cdr3_aa: CASSPGQSTDTQYF
cdr3_nt: TGTGCCAGCAGCCCGGGGCAGAGCACAGATACGCAGTATTTT

j_call: TRBJ1-5
d_call: NA
v_call: TRBV5-4
clone_size: NA
cdr3_length: 19
cdr3_aa: CASSPPKSPRVGSNQPQHF
cdr3_nt: TGTGCCAGCAGCCCACCGAAAAGTCCCAGGGTAGGTAGCAATCAGCCCCAGCATTTT

j_call: TRBJ2-7
d_call: NA
v_call: TRBV5-5
clone_size: NA
cdr3_length: 11
cdr3_aa: CASSSSYEQYF
cdr3_nt: TGTGCCAGCAGCTCGTCCTACGAGCAGTACTTC

j_call: TRBJ2-3
d_call: NA
v_call: TRBV11-2
clone_size: NA
cdr3_length: 16
cdr3_aa: CASRRLVALHTDTQYF
cdr3_nt: TGTGCCAGCAGGAGACTAGTAGCCTTACACACAGATACGCAGTATTTT

j_call: TRBJ2-3
d_call: NA
v_call: TRBV9
clone_size: NA
cdr3_length: 14
cdr3_aa: CASSVGGWTDTQYF
cdr3_nt: TGTGCCAGCAGCGTAGGGGGTTGGACAGATACGCAGTATTTT

j_call: TRBJ2-1
d_call: TRBD1
v_call: TRBV6-6
clone_size: NA
cdr3_length: 13
cdr3_aa: CASSDTGANEQFF
cdr3_nt: TGTGCCAGTTCCGACACAGGGGCCAATGAGCAGTTCTTC

j_call: TRBJ2-1
d_call: TRBD2
v_call: TRBV5-4
clone_size: NA
cdr3_length: 16
cdr3_aa: CASSPGTSGRVHEQFF
cdr3_nt: TGTGCCAGCAGCCCTGGGACTAGCGGGAGGGTACATGAGCAGTTCTTC

j_call: TRBJ2-3
d_call: NA
v_call: TRBV7-2
clone_size: NA
cdr3_length: 14
cdr3_aa: CASSLAVSSDTQYF
cdr3_nt: TGTGCCAGCAGCTTAGCGGTGTCTTCTGATACGCAGTATTTT

j_call: TRBJ2-1
d_call: NA
v_call: TRBV4-1
clone_size: NA
cdr3_length: 16
cdr3_aa: CASSRHRDGTYNEQFF
cdr3_nt: TGCGCCAGCAGCCGACACAGGGACGGCACCTACAATGAGCAGTTCTTC

j_call: TRBJ1-2
d_call: TRBD1
v_call: TRBV7-2
clone_size: NA
cdr3_length: 13
cdr3_aa: CASSLTGAYGYTF
cdr3_nt: TGTGCCAGCAGCCTGACAGGGGCCTATGGCTACACCTTC

j_call: TRBJ1-2
d_call: TRBD1
v_call: TRBV27
clone_size: NA
cdr3_length: 15
cdr3_aa: CASSRPGQGSNGYTF
cdr3_nt: TGTGCCAGCAGTCGACCGGGACAGGGGAGTAATGGCTACACCTTC

j_call: TRBJ2-7
d_call: NA
v_call: TRBV18
clone_size: NA
cdr3_length: 14
cdr3_aa: CASSPLVGHYEQYF
cdr3_nt: TGTGCCAGCTCACCACTAGTAGGGCATTACGAGCAGTACTTC

j_call: TRBJ1-1
d_call: NA
v_call: TRBV6-5
clone_size: NA
cdr3_length: 13
cdr3_aa: CASTRTANTEAFF
cdr3_nt: TGTGCCAGCACCCGGACAGCGAACACTGAAGCTTTCTTT

j_call: TRBJ2-7
d_call: TRBD2
v_call: TRBV9
clone_size: once
cdr3_length: 15
cdr3_aa: CASSVGLAAGIEQYF
cdr3_nt: TGTGCCAGCAGCGTGGGGCTAGCGGCGGGGATCGAGCAGTACTTC

j_call: TRBJ2-5
d_call: NA
v_call: TRBV6-6
clone_size: NA
cdr3_length: 16
cdr3_aa: CASGSARGAYQETQYF
cdr3_nt: TGTGCCAGCGGCTCCGCACGGGGGGCGTACCAAGAGACCCAGTACTTC

j_call: TRBJ1-2
d_call: NA
v_call: TRBV6-6
clone_size: few
cdr3_length: 13
cdr3_aa: CASSSSGVRGYTF
cdr3_nt: TGTGCCAGCAGTTCATCAGGGGTCAGGGGCTACACCTTC

j_call: TRBJ1-2
d_call: TRBD1
v_call: TRBV7-9
clone_size: NA
cdr3_length: 13
cdr3_aa: CASSRQQGVGYTF
cdr3_nt: TGTGCCAGCAGCCGACAGCAGGGGGTTGGCTACACCTTC

j_call: TRBJ1-3
d_call: NA
v_call: TRBV19
clone_size: NA
cdr3_length: 15
cdr3_aa: CASSTGHETGNTIYF
cdr3_nt: TGTGCCAGTAGTACGGGACATGAGACTGGAAACACCATATATTTT

j_call: TRBJ2-1
d_call: TRBD2
v_call: TRBV23-1
clone_size: NA
cdr3_length: 18
cdr3_aa: CASSQSFELAGDLDEQFF
cdr3_nt: TGCGCCAGCAGTCAATCTTTCGAACTAGCGGGAGATTTGGATGAGCAGTTCTTC

j_call: TRBJ2-3
d_call: NA
v_call: TRBV5-1
clone_size: NA
cdr3_length: 15
cdr3_aa: CASSLYLDGTDTQYF
cdr3_nt: TGCGCCAGCAGCTTGTATCTGGATGGCACAGATACGCAGTATTTT

j_call: TRBJ1-2
d_call: NA
v_call: TRBV6-1
clone_size: NA
cdr3_length: 15
cdr3_aa: CASSEAPTYNYGYTF
cdr3_nt: TGTGCCAGCAGTGAAGCACCCACCTATAACTATGGCTACACCTTC

j_call: TRBJ1-1
d_call: TRBD1
v_call: TRBV5-5
clone_size: NA
cdr3_length: 17
cdr3_aa: CASTIRTGGPMNTEAFF
cdr3_nt: TGTGCCAGCACCATACGGACAGGGGGCCCCATGAACACTGAAGCTTTCTTT